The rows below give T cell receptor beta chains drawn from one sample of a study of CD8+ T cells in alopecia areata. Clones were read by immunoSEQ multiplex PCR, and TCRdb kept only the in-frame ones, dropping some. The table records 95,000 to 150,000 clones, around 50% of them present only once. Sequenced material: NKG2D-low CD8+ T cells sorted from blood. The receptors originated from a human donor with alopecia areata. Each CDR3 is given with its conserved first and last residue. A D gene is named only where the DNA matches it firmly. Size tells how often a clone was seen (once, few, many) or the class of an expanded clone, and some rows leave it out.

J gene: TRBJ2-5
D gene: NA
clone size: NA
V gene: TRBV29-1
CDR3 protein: CSVGPTNPQETQYF
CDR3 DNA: TGCAGCGTTGGACCCACCAACCCCCAAGAGACCCAGTACTTC

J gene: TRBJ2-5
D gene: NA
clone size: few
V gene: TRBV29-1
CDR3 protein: CSVEGSIKTARETQYF
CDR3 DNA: TGCAGCGTTGAAGGTTCGATTAAGACGGCTAGGGAGACCCAGTACTTC

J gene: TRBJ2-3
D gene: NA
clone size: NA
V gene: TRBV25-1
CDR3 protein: CASSEWGDTQYF
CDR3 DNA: TGTGCCAGCAGTGAATGGGGAGATACGCAGTATTTT

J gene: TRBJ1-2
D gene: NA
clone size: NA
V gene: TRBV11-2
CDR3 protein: CASSLVSSANPFYGYTF
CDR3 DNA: TGTGCCAGCAGCTTAGTTTCATCGGCAAATCCCTTCTATGGCTACACCTTC

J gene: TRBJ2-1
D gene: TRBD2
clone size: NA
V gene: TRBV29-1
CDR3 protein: CSVLAAGGSNEQFF
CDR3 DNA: TGCAGCGTTTTAGCGGCGGGGGGATCCAATGAGCAGTTCTTC

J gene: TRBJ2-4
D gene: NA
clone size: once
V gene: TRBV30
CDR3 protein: CAWSVPFQNIQYF
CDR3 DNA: TGTGCCTGGAGTGTACCCTTTCAAAACATTCAGTACTTC

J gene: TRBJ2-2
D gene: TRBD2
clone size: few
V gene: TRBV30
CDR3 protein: CAWSPGTSDAGELFF
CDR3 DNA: TGTGCCTGGAGTCCCGGGACTAGCGACGCCGGGGAGCTGTTTTTT

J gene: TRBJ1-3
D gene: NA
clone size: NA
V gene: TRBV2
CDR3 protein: CASYTGFGNTIYF
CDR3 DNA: TGTGCCAGCTACACAGGGTTTGGAAACACCATATATTTT

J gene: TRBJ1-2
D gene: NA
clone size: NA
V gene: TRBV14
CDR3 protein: CASSQLLGGAGYTF
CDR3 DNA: TGTGCCAGCAGCCAGCTGCTGGGGGGCGCCGGCTACACCTTC

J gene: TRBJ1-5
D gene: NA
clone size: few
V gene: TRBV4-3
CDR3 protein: CASSQDRGPQPQHF
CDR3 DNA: TGCGCCAGCAGCCAAGACCGGGGTCCTCAGCCCCAGCATTTT

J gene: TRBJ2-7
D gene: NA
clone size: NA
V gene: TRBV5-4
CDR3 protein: CASTLQGSSYEQYF
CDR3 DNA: TGTGCCAGCACCCTCCAGGGCAGCTCCTACGAGCAGTACTTC

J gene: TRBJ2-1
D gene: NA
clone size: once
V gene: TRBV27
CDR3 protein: CASGRLDEQFF
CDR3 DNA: TGTGCCAGCGGGAGACTGGATGAGCAGTTCTTC

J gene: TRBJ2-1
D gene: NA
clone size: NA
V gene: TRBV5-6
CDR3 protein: CASSLTNYNEQFF
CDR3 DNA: TGTGCCAGCAGCTTGACAAATTACAATGAGCAGTTCTTC

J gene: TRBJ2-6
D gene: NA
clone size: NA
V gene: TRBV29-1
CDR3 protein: CSVPRPGANVLTF
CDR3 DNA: TGCAGCGTCCCACGGCCTGGGGCCAACGTCCTGACTTTC

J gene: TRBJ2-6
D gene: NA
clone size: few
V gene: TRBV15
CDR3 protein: CATSSGEVGANVLTF
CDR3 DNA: TGTGCCACCAGCTCAGGGGAGGTCGGGGCCAACGTCCTGACTTTC

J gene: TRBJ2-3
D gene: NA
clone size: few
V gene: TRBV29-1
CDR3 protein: CSVVYGTFTDTQYF
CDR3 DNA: TGCAGCGTAGTCTACGGGACTTTCACAGATACGCAGTATTTT

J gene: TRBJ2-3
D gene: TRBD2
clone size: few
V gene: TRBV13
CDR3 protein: CASSPGLDNENTQYF
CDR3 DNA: TGTGCCAGCAGCCCTGGACTAGACAACGAAAATACGCAGTATTTT

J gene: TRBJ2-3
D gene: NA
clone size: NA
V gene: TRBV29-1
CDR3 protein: CSAGGTATDTQYF
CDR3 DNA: TGCAGCGCTGGAGGCACAGCCACAGATACGCAGTATTTT

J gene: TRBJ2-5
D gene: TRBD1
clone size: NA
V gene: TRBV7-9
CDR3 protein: CAGQTGKETQYF
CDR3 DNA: TGTGCCGGCCAGACAGGGAAAGAGACCCAGTACTTC

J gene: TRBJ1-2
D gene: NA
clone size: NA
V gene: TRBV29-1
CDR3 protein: CSVEGEADTF
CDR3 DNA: TGCAGCGTTGAAGGGGAGGCGGACACCTTC

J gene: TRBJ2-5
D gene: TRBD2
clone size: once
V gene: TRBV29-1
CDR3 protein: CSASGDQETQYF
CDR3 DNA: TGCAGCGCTAGCGGGGACCAAGAGACCCAGTACTTC

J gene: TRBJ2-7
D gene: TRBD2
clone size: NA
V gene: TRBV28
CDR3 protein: CASSPRTSGSYEQYF
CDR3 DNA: TGTGCCAGCAGTCCAAGGACTAGCGGGAGCTACGAGCAGTACTTC

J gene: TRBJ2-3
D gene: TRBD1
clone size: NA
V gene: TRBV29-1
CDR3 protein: CSVHTRGPGTDTQYF
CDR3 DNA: TGCAGCGTCCATACCAGGGGGCCGGGCACAGATACGCAGTATTTT

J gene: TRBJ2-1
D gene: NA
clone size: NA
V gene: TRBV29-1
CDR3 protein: CSVEDPDTLNEQFF
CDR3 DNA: TGCAGCGTTGAAGATCCGGACACCCTCAATGAGCAGTTCTTC

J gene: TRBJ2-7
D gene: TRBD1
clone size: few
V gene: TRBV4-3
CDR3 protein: CASSQSSGTGLYEQYF
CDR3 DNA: TGCGCCAGCAGCCAATCCTCCGGGACAGGCTTATACGAGCAGTACTTC

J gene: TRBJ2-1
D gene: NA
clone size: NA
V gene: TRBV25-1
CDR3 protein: CASSGLAAEQFF
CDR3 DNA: TGTGCCAGCAGTGGTCTAGCCGCTGAGCAGTTCTTC

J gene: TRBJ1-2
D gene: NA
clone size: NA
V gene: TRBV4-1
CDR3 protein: CASSQNHRNPTMVYTF
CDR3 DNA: TGCGCCAGCAGCCAGAATCACAGGAACCCGACTATGGTCTACACCTTC

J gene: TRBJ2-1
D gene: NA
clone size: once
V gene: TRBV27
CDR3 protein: CASRRDYRQFF
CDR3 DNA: TGTGCCAGCAGAAGAGACTACCGGCAGTTCTTC